Below, one T cell receptor (beta chain) is given with its context. The data are from a study of shared T cell receptors in the human thymus. With 5 bases clipped from V and 0 bases from J, the junction kept 10 bases outside the gene matches. CDR3 size: 18 residues. Germline CDR1 SGHTA, CDR2 FQGNSA. The table came from immunoSEQ multiplex PCR; TCRdb's copy has only in-frame clones and leaves some out. This table holds hundreds of thousands of clones, approximately 88% found once. These same records also appear under a second study, on human thymus T cells. That paper notes: Healthy Finnish infants undergoing corrective surgery for congenital heart defects were the donors. Corrective cardiac operations yielded the resected thymus tissue. There appeared to be biased usage of V and J genes in thymic and blood repertoires. Related studies found that unrelated individuals share highly overlapping thymic repertoires.

The sequence was obtained from a boy in the first two years of life with a congenital heart defect. Sequences were obtained from thymocytes. This chain joins TRBV7-2 and TRBJ2-3, with 11 bases fitting TRBD2. In nucleotides, the CDR3 is TGTGCCAGCAGCCCTTGGACTAGCGGGCGCCCTAGCACAGATACGCAGTATTTT. Protein product: CASSPWTSGRPSTDTQYF.